The 30 T cell receptor beta chains in this list originate from one sample, sequenced in a study of T-cell reconstitution after alpha-beta-depleted transplantation in children. Preparation of the TCRbeta library was carried out with unique molecular identifiers. TCRdb called the PCR reads again in MiXCR, with one record for every CDR3 protein. Counted here are around 380,000 distinct CDR3 sequences, about a tenth occurring once; the ten biggest clones make up nearly 5.5%. This material consisted of PBMCs from the stem cell graft donor, taken from the stem cell graft. The receptors were sampled from a human donor who donated a stem cell graft to a child with acute myeloid leukemia.

The CDR3, as DNA: TGTGCCAGCAGTTCCCCCGCGGGACCATACAATGAGCAGTTCTTC. The encoded protein is CASSSPAGPYNEQFF. The rearrangement links TRBV27 to TRBJ2-1, with D tentatively TRBD2 (6 bases). CDR1 MNHEY and CDR2 SMNVEV come from the germline V gene (reference sequence). The CDR3 sequence is 15 residues long. The V end lost 4 bases, the J end lost 4 bases, and 14 bases lay between the germline ends.

There are many counts of this clonotype. This chain links TRBV9 with TRBJ2-3; D ambiguous. This CDR3 has 14 amino acids. Germline V gene lookup returns CDR1 SGDLS and CDR2 YYNGEE. V dropped 0 bases and J dropped 4 bases, with 9 bases sitting between them. The CDR3 nucleotides are TGTGCCAGCAGCGTAGGCGTTATCCCAGATACGCAGTATTTT. As protein: CASSVGVIPDTQYF.

The J gene is TRBJ2-1, the V gene TRBV20-1; D call uncertain. V shed 6 bases and J shed 3 bases, with 12 bases lying between them. The CDR3 is 13 amino acids. Looked up from germline, CDR1 is DFQATT and CDR2 is SNEGSKA (reference sequence). The CDR3 loop reads CSAPMAGYNEQFF. The CDR3 DNA follows: TGCAGTGCCCCGATGGCCGGCTACAATGAGCAGTTCTTC.

The rearrangement uses TRBV6-1 and TRBJ2-7; 13 nucleotides agree with TRBD2. The CDR3 loop spans 14 amino acids. Trimming cost V 6 bases and J 5 bases; bases outside gene matches: 4. Germline values: CDR1 MNHNS, CDR2 SASEGT. CDR3 DNA: TGTGCCAGCAGACCCGGACTAGCGGGAGACGAGCAGTACTTC. Translated: CASRPGLAGDEQYF.

This clonotype was found a few times. V gene TRBV12-3 or TRBV12-4 combines with J gene TRBJ2-7; weak D call: TRBD2 (5 bases). V lost 0 bases to trimming and J lost 3 bases, with 21 bases between them. The CDR3 covers 18 residues. This chain's CDR3 is CASSLAFGVTEDLYEQYV. The CDR3 bases are TGTGCCAGCAGTTTAGCGTTCGGGGTAACGGAAGACCTCTACGAGCAGTACGTC.

This clonotype showed up many times. The V and J genes are TRBV5-1 and TRBJ2-1; TRBD2 agrees at 7 bases. CDR1 is SGHRS and CDR2 is YFSETQ in the germline V gene. After removal of 4 bases from V and 2 bases from J, the junction contained 3 bases not matched to a gene. This CDR3 comprises 14 residues. The CDR3 DNA reads as TGCGCCAGCAGCGTAGCGGGTACCTACAATGAGCAGTTCTTC. Its translation is CASSVAGTYNEQFF.

The table lists this clonotype with many counts. The chain combines TRBV7-9 with TRBJ2-7; 9 bases are a match to TRBD2. After removal of 2 bases from V and 2 bases from J, the junction contained 10 bases not matched to a gene. Germline V gene data show CDR1 as SEHNR and CDR2 as FQNEAQ (reference sequence). The length of the CDR3 is 17 residues. The CDR3 DNA is TGTGCCAGCAGCTTAATTCTTACTAGCGGGCAGACCTACGAGCAGTACTTC. This codes for CASSLILTSGQTYEQYF.

In its sample, this clonotype was seen many times. This chain links TRBV29-1 with TRBJ1-1; D is undetermined. The ends were cut back, 5 bases at V and 5 bases at J, with 6 bases in the middle. This CDR3 spans 10 amino acids. In germline, CDR1 is SQVTM, CDR2 ANQGSEA. In nucleotides, the CDR3 is TGCAGCGTTCGGGTGACTGAAGCTTTCTTT. It encodes CSVRVTEAFF.

This clonotype was picked up a small number of times. This chain links TRBV5-6 with TRBJ1-2; no clear D. Germline V gene lookup returns CDR1 SGHDT and CDR2 YYEEEE. The ends were cut back, 0 bases at V and 4 bases at J, with 10 bases in the middle. The CDR3 runs to 14 residues. The CDR3 DNA reads as TGTGCCAGCAGCTTGGACGGGATATCCTATGGCTACACCTTC. Translated: CASSLDGISYGYTF.

In its sample, this clonotype was seen a few times. The rearrangement links TRBV6-1 to TRBJ2-7; 9 bases are shared with TRBD1. The CDR3 loop spans 14 amino acids. V shed 8 bases, J shed 4 bases, and the junction held 9 bases outside the gene matches. Germline V gene lookup returns CDR1 MNHNS and CDR2 SASEGT. The CDR3 here is CASAPGQGPYEQYF. The CDR3 bases are TGTGCCAGCGCGCCGGGACAGGGTCCTTACGAGCAGTACTTC.

This clonotype was seen repeatedly, ten times or more. The chain employs TRBV6-1 and TRBJ2-1; 10 bases line up with TRBD2. The CDR3 length is 15 residues. Unmatched junction bases numbered 12, after V lost 6 bases and J lost 10 bases. Germline loops: CDR1 MNHNS, CDR2 SASEGT. The CDR3 is CASSPSDSGGIEQFF. The CDR3 DNA is TGTGCCAGCAGCCCCTCGGATAGCGGGGGGATCGAGCAGTTCTTC.

The rearrangement joins TRBV29-1 to TRBJ2-7; TRBD2 matches 10 bases. The CDR3 has 14 amino acids. Trimming at V came to 1 base and at J to 3 bases, leaving 3 bases not matched to a gene. CDR1 and CDR2 from the germline V gene are SQVTM and ANQGSEA. The CDR3 DNA follows: TGCAGCGTTGAAGGCCCTAGCGGGAGCTACGAGCAGTACTTC. Its translation is CSVEGPSGSYEQYF.

This clonotype was counted ten times or more. The V and J genes are TRBV29-1 and TRBJ1-5; 7 bases agree with TRBD1. Unmatched junction bases numbered 1, after V lost 6 bases and J lost 2 bases. CDR1 and CDR2 from the germline V gene are SQVTM and ANQGSEA. The CDR3 contains 12 residues. CDR3 coding DNA: TGCAGCGTCGGACAGGGCAATCAGCCCCAGCATTTT. Its protein is CSVGQGNQPQHF.

The chain couples TRBV13 to TRBJ1-6, with a possible D match to TRBD1 (6 bases). This CDR3 has 18 amino acids. V shed 2 bases and J shed 7 bases, with 21 bases lying between them. CDR1 and CDR2 (germline): PRHDT, FYEKMQ (reference sequence). CDR3 DNA sequence: TGTGCCAGCAGCTTACGTCCACTCGGACAGTCGAAGAATTCACCCCTCCACTTT. It specifies CASSLRPLGQSKNSPLHF.

Here the CDR3 reads CASSVKGTGVADTQYF. Written as DNA, the CDR3 is TGTGCCAGCAGCGTAAAAGGGACAGGGGTTGCAGATACGCAGTATTTT. The chain carries TRBV9 and TRBJ2-3; 10 bases are a match to TRBD1. Trimming cost V 1 base and J 4 bases; bases outside gene matches: 6. Per the germline V gene, CDR1 is SGDLS and CDR2 is YYNGEE. The CDR3 runs to 16 residues.

In its sample, this clonotype was seen a few times. The V call is TRBV29-1, the J call TRBJ2-1; 7 bases align to TRBD1. The CDR3 spans 15 residues. Germline values: CDR1 SQVTM, CDR2 ANQGSEA. J was trimmed by 6 bases and V by 4 bases; bases with no gene match: 12. This chain's CDR3 is CSVGGRQGFLNEQFF. The CDR3 DNA sequence: TGCAGCGTTGGGGGGAGACAGGGATTCCTCAATGAGCAGTTCTTC.

The V and J genes are TRBV5-1 and TRBJ1-3; D is undetermined. V was shortened by 4 bases and J by 0 bases, with 8 bases between the two germline ends. The CDR3 consists of 14 residues. Germline lookup yields CDR1 SGHRS and CDR2 YFSETQ. The CDR3 region has the DNA TGCGCCAGCAGCGTCTCGGGCTCTGGAAACACCATATATTTT. It specifies CASSVSGSGNTIYF.

This clonotype was counted between two and nine times. This chain uses TRBV5-8 with TRBJ2-3; D is possibly TRBD2 (6 bases). This CDR3 region has 14 residues. V lost 5 bases, J lost 1 base, and 11 bases lay in between. Germline CDR1 is SGHTS and CDR2 is YDEGEE. CDR3 coding DNA: TGTGCCAGCAGGCGGGACTGGGGCACAGATACGCAGTATTTT. It translates to CASRRDWGTDTQYF.

On this clonotype: One end of the junction does not line up with germline, which may come from a read error. V and J are TRBV5-1 and TRBJ2-2, with 7 bases that match TRBD1. The CDR3 runs to 17 residues. Germline V gives CDR1 SGHRS, CDR2 YFSETQ. The CDR3 DNA is TGCGCCAGCAGCTTGGATCCCAGGGGGTCTGGCACCAGGGAGCTGTTTTTT. Protein: CASSLDPRGSGTRELFF.

This clonotype showed up just a few times. The chain employs TRBV15 and TRBJ2-1; TRBD2 might be the D (6 bases). Deletions cut 0 bases from V and 9 bases from J, with 18 bases between. Germline V gene lookup returns CDR1 LNHNV and CDR2 YYDKDF (reference sequence). The CDR3 is made up of 16 amino acids. CDR3 in amino acids: CATSRDPTGVRLEQFF. The CDR3 coding sequence is TGTGCCACCAGCAGAGATCCCACGGGAGTTAGGCTTGAGCAGTTCTTC.

V gene TRBV29-1 combines with J gene TRBJ2-5, with a tentative D call TRBD2 (6 bases). Trimming shortened V by 4 bases and J by 4 bases, and 19 bases separated the two germline ends. The CDR3 runs to 15 residues. Germline loops: CDR1 SQVTM, CDR2 ANQGSEA. The CDR3 region has the DNA TGCAGCGTTGTTACTCTGGCTGGGGGGAGAGAGACCCAGTACTTC. It codes for CSVVTLAGGRETQYF.

The chain links TRBV29-1 to TRBJ2-1; 9 bases agree with TRBD2. Germline CDR1 is SQVTM and CDR2 is ANQGSEA. The CDR3 has 15 residues. Trimming removed 5 bases from V and 2 bases from J; junction bases left unmatched: 7. In DNA, the CDR3 is TGCAGCGTTAAAAAAGCGGGGGGCACCTACAATGAGCAGTTCTTC. Translating it yields CSVKKAGGTYNEQFF.

This sequence joins TRBV5-6 and TRBJ1-6; D is uncertain. CDR1 and CDR2 (germline): SGHDT, YYEEEE. This CDR3 spans 13 amino acids. The ends were cut back, 5 bases at V and 8 bases at J, with 11 bases in the middle. The CDR3 DNA sequence: TGTGCCAGCAGAATGATTGATCATTCACCCCTCCACTTT. Its protein is CASRMIDHSPLHF. The full variable domain, completed using reference TRBV5-6 and TRBJ1-6, is DAGVTQSPTHLIKTRGQQVTLRCSPKSGHDTVSWYQQALGQGPQFIFQYYEEEERQRGNFPDRFSGHQFPNYSSELNVNALLLGDSALYLCASRMIDHSPLHFGNGTRLTVT.

The V and J genes are TRBV20-1 and TRBJ2-5; 7 nucleotides line up with TRBD1. The V gene's germline CDR1 is DFQATT and CDR2 SNEGSKA (reference sequence). V shed 6 bases, J shed 5 bases, and the junction held 6 bases outside the gene matches. The CDR3 sequence is 12 residues long. The chain's CDR3 is CSASLQGETQYF. CDR3 nucleotides: TGCAGTGCCAGCCTACAGGGGGAGACCCAGTACTTC.

This clonotype was observed a few times. The chain has TRBV7-2 and TRBJ1-6, with 8 nucleotides matching TRBD1. V gave up 5 bases and J gave up 2 bases; unmatched junction bases: 5. CDR1 and CDR2 (germline): SGHTA, FQGNSA. The CDR3 covers 16 residues. CDR3 amino acids: CASSAQGVTYNSPLHF. CDR3 nucleotides: TGTGCCAGCAGCGCACAGGGGGTCACCTATAATTCACCCCTCCACTTT.

This clonotype was seen more than once but under ten times. This chain connects TRBV29-1 to TRBJ2-3, with TRBD2 matching 12 bases. V shed 1 base and J 0 bases; nucleotides not matched to a gene: 2. CDR3 length: 16 residues. Germline CDR1 SQVTM, CDR2 ANQGSEA. This CDR3 is CSVEGTSGVSTDTQYF. The DNA for the CDR3 is TGCAGCGTTGAAGGGACTAGCGGGGTAAGCACAGATACGCAGTATTTT.

This chain joins TRBV13 and TRBJ2-3; 11 bases fit TRBD2. The CDR3 has 19 residues. Trimming removed 7 bases from V and 6 bases from J; junction bases left unmatched: 21. The germline V gene encodes CDR1 PRHDT and CDR2 FYEKMQ (reference sequence). The CDR3 DNA follows: TGTGCCAGCAATCCCGAGCCTACTTTACTAGCGGGGGCGCCGGATACGCAGTATTTT. Translating it yields CASNPEPTLLAGAPDTQYF.

This clonotype was counted a few times. The V gene is TRBV25-1, the J gene TRBJ2-6, with 7 bases identical to TRBD1. This CDR3 has 19 residues. Germline V gene data show CDR1 as MGHDK and CDR2 as SYGVNS. J gave up 0 bases and V 3 bases, and 11 bases lay outside the gene matches. The CDR3 nucleotides are TGTGCCAGCAGTGACCAAAGGACAGGAACGAACTCTGGGGCCAACGTCCTGACTTTC. Its translation is CASSDQRTGTNSGANVLTF.

This chain uses TRBV5-1 with TRBJ2-3; 11 bases line up with TRBD1. Unmatched junction bases numbered 9, after V lost 4 bases and J lost 5 bases. Germline CDR1 reads SGHRS; CDR2 reads YFSETQ. CDR3 length equals 16 residues. This CDR3 is CASSPSGQGAIDTQYF. The CDR3, as DNA: TGCGCCAGCAGCCCTTCTGGACAGGGGGCGATAGATACGCAGTATTTT. The entire variable domain, with the rest obtained from reference TRBV5-1 and TRBJ2-3, is as follows: KAGVTQTPRYLIKTRGQQVTLSCSPISGHRSVSWYQQTPGQGLQFLFEYFSETQRNKGNFPGRFSGRQFSNSRSEMNVSTLELGDSALYLCASSPSGQGAIDTQYFGPGTRLTVL.

In this sample, this clonotype turned up a few times. The rearrangement links TRBV6-5 to TRBJ1-5, with a tentative D call TRBD1 (5 bases). The germline gives CDR1 MNHEY, CDR2 SVGAGI. The CDR3 length is 16 residues. Deletions cut 2 bases from V and 0 bases from J, with 11 bases between. The CDR3 region is CASSYGGAGSNQPQHF. Written as DNA, the CDR3 is TGTGCCAGCAGTTACGGCGGGGCGGGTAGCAATCAGCCCCAGCATTTT.